This T cell receptor (beta chain) was sequenced during a study of blood T cell repertoires in COVID-19. This table comes from immunoSEQ multiplex PCR, and its TCRdb copy is limited to in-frame clones, with some not included. This table holds a few hundred thousand clones, 90% found once. From germline, CDR1 is SQVTM and CDR2 ANQGSEA. V lost 6 bases, J lost 0 bases, and 7 bases stayed unmatched. The CDR3 runs 15 residues. The TCR was taken from a woman under 30 with acute COVID-19. Sequenced material: PBMCs or T cells enriched from blood (not recorded which). The chain is built from TRBV29-1 and TRBJ2-2, with 7 nucleotides matching TRBD1. The CDR3: CSVAWTGANTGELFF. In DNA, the CDR3 is TGCAGCGTCGCCTGGACAGGCGCGAACACCGGGGAGCTGTTTTTT.